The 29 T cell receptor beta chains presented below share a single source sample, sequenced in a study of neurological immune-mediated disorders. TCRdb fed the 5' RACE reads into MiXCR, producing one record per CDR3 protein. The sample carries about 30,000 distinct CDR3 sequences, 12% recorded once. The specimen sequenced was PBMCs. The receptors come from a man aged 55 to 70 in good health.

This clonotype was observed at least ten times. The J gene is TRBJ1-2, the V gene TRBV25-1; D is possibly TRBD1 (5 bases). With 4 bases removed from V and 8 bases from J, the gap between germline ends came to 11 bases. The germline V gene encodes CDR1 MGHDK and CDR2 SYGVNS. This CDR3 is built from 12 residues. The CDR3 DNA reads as TGTGCCAGCAGTGTTTGGGAGGGGGGCTACACCTTC. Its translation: CASSVWEGGYTF.

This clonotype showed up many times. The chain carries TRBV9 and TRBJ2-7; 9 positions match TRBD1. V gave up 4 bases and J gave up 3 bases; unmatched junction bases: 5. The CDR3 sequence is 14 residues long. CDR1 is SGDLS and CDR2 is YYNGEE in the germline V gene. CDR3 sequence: CASSRDRAGYEQYF. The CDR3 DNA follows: TGTGCCAGCAGCCGGGACAGGGCGGGCTACGAGCAGTACTTC.

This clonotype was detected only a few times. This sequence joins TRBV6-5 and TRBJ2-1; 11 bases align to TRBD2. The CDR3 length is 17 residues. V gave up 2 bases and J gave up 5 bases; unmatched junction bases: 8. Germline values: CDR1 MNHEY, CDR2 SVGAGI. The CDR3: CASSYRGPGLADNEQFF. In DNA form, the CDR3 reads TGTGCCAGCAGTTACAGGGGGCCGGGACTAGCGGACAATGAGCAGTTCTTC.

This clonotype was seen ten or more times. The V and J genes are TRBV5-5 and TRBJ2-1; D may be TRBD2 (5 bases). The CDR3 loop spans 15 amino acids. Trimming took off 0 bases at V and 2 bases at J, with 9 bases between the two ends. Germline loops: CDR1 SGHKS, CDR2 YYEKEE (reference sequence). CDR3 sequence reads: CASSLVGNPYNEQFF. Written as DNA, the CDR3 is TGTGCCAGCAGCTTGGTCGGGAACCCCTACAATGAGCAGTTCTTC.

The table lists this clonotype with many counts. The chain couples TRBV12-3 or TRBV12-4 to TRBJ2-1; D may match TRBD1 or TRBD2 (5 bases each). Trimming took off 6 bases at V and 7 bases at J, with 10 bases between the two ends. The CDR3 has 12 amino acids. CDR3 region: CASRGTGNEQFF. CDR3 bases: TGTGCCAGCAGGGGGACGGGGAATGAGCAGTTCTTC.

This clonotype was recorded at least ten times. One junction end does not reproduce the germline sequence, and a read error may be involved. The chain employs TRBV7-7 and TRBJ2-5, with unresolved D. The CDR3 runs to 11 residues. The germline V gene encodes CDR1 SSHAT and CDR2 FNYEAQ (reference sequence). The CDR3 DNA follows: TGTGCTAGCAGCTCCGGGGAGACCCAGTACTTC. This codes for CASSSGETQYF. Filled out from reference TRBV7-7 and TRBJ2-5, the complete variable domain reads GAGVSQSPRYKVTKRGQDVTLRCDPISSHATLYWYQQALGQGPEFLTYFNYEAQPDKSGLPSDRFSAERPEGSISTLTIQRTEQRDSAMYRCASSSGETQYFGPGTRLLVL.

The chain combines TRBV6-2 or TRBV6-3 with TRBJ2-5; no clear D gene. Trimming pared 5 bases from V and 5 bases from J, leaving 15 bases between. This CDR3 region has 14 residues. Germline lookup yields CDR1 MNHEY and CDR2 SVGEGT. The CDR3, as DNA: TGTGCCAGCAGTATTCTATGGACCCGGGAGACCCAGTACTTC. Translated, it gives CASSILWTRETQYF.

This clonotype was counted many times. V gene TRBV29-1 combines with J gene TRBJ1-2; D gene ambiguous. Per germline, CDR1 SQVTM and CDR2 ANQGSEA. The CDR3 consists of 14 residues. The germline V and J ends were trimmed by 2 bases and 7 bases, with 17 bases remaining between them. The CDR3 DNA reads TGCAGCGTTGAAACTAGATTGGGAAACCCTGGCTACACCTTC. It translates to CSVETRLGNPGYTF.

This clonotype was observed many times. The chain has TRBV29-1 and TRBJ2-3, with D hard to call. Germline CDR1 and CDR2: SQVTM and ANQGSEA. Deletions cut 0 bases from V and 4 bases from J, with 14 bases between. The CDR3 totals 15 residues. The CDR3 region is CSVEDPVSLPDTQYF. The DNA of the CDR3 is TGCAGCGTTGAAGATCCGGTGTCTCTACCAGATACGCAGTATTTT.

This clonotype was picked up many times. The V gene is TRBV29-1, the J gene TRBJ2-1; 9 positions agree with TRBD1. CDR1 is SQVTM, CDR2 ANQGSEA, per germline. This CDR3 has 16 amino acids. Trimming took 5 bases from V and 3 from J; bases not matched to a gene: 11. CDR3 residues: CSVRTQQGAIYNEQFF. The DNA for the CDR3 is TGCAGCGTTCGTACCCAACAGGGGGCAATCTACAATGAGCAGTTCTTC.

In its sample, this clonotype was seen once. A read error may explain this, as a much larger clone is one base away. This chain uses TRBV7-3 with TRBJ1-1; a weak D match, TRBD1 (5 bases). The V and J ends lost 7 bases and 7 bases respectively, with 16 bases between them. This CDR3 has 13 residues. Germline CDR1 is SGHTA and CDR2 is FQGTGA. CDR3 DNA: TGTGCCAGCAAGGAGGGGAGGGATAATGAAGCTTTCTTT. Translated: CASKEGRDNEAFF.

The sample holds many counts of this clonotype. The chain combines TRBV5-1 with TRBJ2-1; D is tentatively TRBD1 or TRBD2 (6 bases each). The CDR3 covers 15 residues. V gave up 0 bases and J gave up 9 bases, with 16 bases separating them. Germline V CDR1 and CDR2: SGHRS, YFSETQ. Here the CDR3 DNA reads TGCGCCAGCAGCTTGGCCCCAGGGGACTTGGGTGAGCAGTTCTTC. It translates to CASSLAPGDLGEQFF.

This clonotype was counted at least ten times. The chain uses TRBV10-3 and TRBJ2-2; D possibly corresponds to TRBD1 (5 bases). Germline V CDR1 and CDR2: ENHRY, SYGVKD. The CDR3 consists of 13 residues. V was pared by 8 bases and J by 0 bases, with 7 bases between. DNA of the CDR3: TGTGCCATCGACAGAACGAACACCGGGGAGCTGTTTTTT. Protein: CAIDRTNTGELFF.

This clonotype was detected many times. The CDR3 loop is CAINAGDTDTQYF. The CDR3 nucleotides are TGTGCCATCAATGCGGGAGACACAGATACGCAGTATTTT. V usage is TRBV10-3 and J usage is TRBJ2-3; 7 bases align to TRBD2. Germline CDR1 ENHRY, CDR2 SYGVKD. This CDR3 region has 13 residues. The trim removed 7 bases at V and 2 bases at J, leaving 3 bases unmatched.

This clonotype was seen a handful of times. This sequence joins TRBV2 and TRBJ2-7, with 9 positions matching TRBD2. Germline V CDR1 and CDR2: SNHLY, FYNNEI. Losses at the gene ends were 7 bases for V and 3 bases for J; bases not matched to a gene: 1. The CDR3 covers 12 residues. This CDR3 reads CASTTSGYEQYF. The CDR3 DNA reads TGTGCCAGCACGACTAGCGGCTACGAGCAGTACTTC. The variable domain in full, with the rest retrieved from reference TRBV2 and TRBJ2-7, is EPEVTQTPSHQVTQMGQEVILRCVPISNHLYFYWYRQILGQKVEFLVSFYNNEISEKSEIFDDQFSVERPDGSNFTLKIRSTKLEDSAMYFCASTTSGYEQYFGPGTRLTVT.

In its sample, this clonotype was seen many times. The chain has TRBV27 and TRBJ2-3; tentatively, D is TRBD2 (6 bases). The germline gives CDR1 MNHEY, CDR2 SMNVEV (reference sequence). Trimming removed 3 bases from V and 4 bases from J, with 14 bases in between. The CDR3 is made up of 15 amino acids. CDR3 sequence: CASSFTGGRSDTQYF. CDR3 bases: TGTGCCAGCAGTTTTACGGGTGGGAGGTCAGATACGCAGTATTTT.

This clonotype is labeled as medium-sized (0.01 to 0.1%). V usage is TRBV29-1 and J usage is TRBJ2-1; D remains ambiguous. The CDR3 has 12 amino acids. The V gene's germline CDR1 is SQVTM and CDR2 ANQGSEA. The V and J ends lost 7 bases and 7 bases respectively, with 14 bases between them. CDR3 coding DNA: TGCAGCGCCCGACCCATGAGGAATGAGCAGTTCTTC. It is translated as CSARPMRNEQFF.

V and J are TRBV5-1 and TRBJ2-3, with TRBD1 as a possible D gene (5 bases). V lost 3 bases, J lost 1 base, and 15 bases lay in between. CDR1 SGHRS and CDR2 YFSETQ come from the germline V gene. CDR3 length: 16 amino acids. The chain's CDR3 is CASSCGDSPGTDTQYF. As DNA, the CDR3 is TGCGCCAGCAGCTGCGGTGACAGTCCCGGCACAGATACGCAGTATTTT. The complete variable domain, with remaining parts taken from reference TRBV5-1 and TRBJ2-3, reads KAGVTQTPRYLIKTRGQQVTLSCSPISGHRSVSWYQQTPGQGLQFLFEYFSETQRNKGNFPGRFSGRQFSNSRSEMNVSTLELGDSALYLCASSCGDSPGTDTQYFGPGTRLTVL.

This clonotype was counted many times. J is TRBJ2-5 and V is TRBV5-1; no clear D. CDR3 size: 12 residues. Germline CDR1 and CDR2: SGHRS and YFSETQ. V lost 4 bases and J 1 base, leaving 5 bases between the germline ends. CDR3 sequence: CASSQVQETQYF. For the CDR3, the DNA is TGCGCCAGCAGCCAGGTCCAAGAGACCCAGTACTTC.

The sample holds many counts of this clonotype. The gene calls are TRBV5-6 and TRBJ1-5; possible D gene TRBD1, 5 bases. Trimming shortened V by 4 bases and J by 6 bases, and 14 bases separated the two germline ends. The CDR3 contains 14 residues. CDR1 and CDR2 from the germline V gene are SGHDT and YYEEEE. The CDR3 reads CASSTGGAGQPQHF. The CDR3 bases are TGTGCCAGCAGCACCGGCGGGGCTGGTCAGCCCCAGCATTTT.

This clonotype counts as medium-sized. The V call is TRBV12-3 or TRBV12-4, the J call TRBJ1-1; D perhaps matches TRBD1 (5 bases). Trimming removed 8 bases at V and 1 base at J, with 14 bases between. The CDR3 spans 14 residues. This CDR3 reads CASGSTQANTEAFF. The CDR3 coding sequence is TGTGCCAGCGGTTCAACACAGGCGAACACTGAAGCTTTCTTT.

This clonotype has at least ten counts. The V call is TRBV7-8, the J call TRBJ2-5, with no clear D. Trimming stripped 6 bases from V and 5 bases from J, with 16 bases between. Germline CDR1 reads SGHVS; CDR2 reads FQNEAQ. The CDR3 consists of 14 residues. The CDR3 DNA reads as TGTGCCAGCAGACCCAGTTCGGGTGCCGAGACCCAGTACTTC. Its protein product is CASRPSSGAETQYF.

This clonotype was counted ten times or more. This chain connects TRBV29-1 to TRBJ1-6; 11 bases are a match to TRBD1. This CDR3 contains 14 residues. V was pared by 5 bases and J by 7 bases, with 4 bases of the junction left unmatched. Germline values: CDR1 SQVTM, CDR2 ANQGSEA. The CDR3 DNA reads TGCAGCGTTCGCGGACAGGGGGCAAATTCACCCCTCCACTTT. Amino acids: CSVRGQGANSPLHF.

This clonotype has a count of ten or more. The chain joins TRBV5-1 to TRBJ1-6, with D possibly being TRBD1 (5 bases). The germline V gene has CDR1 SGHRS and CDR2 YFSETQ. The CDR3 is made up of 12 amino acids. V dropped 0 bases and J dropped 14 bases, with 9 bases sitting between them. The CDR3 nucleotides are TGCGCCAGCAGCTTGGCAGGGAACACCCTCCACTTT. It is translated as CASSLAGNTLHF.

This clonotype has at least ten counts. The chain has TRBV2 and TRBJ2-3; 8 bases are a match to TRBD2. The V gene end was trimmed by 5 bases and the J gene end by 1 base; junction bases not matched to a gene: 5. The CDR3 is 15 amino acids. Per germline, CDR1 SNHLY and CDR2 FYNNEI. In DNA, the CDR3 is TGTGCCAGCAGTTCGGCGACTAGCGGCACAGATACGCAGTATTTT. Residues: CASSSATSGTDTQYF.

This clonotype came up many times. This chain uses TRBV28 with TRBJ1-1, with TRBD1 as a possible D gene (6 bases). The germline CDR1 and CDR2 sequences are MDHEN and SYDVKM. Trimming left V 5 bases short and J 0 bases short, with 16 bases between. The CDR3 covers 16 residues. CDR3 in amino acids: CASSPWTAGMNTEAFF. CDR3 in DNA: TGTGCCAGCAGTCCGTGGACAGCCGGGATGAACACTGAAGCTTTCTTT.

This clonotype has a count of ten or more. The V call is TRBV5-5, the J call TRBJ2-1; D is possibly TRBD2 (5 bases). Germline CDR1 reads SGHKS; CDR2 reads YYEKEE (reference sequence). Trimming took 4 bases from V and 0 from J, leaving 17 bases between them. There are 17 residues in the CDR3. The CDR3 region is CASSPTGLSSSYNEQFF. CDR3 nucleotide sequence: TGTGCCAGCAGCCCGACTGGACTTTCCTCCTCCTACAATGAGCAGTTCTTC.

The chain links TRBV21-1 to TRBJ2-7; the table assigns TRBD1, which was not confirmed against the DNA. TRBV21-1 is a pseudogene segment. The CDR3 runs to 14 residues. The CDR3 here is CATFPDSPSYEQYF. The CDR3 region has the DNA TGTGCCACCTTCCCGGACAGCCCCTCCTACGAGCAGTACTTC.

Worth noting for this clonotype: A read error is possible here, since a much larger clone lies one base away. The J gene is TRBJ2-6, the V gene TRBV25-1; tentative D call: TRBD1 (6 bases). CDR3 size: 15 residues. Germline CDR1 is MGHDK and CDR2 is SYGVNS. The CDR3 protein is CASKSNRAGSNVLTF. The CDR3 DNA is TGTGCCAGCAAGTCAAACAGGGCTGGGTCCAACGTCCTGACTTTC.